The 6 T cell receptor beta chains below come from one sample, sequenced in a study of shared clonotypes between healthy human individuals. Profiled with immunoSEQ multiplex PCR; TCRdb holds only in-frame clones, not every one. This table has about 2.3 million clones, over 90% appearing once. Sample: naive CD4+ T cells from PBMCs. Subset denoted: CD45RA+ positively selected. The receptor source for this set is a man younger than 35 in good health. Some clones in this sample may be carry-over from other donors' samples.

The V gene is TRBV25-1, the J gene TRBJ2-5; D remains unclear. V was cut by 6 bases and J by 0 bases, with 2 bases left in between. The CDR3 is 11 residues long. The V gene's germline CDR1 is MGHDK and CDR2 SYGVNS. CDR3 residues: CASRNQETQYF. CDR3 nucleotides: TGTGCCAGCAGGAACCAAGAGACCCAGTACTTC.

The J gene is TRBJ2-7, the V gene TRBV27; D possibly corresponds to TRBD1 (6 bases). The V gene's germline CDR1 is MNHEY and CDR2 SMNVEV (reference sequence). CDR3 size: 14 residues. The V end was cut by 6 bases, the J end by 6 bases, with 18 bases between. CDR3 bases: TGTGCCAGCAGCTCACCGGGACAAGTCTCCGAGCAGTACTTC. The encoded protein is CASSSPGQVSEQYF.

This clone showed up just a few times. DNA of the CDR3: TGCGCCAGCAGTGAGGGGTTGGGAAGTCACGAGCAGTACTTC. Protein sequence: CASSEGLGSHEQYF. V gene TRBV10-1 combines with J gene TRBJ2-7; D gene ambiguous. V shed 2 bases and J shed 5 bases, with 13 bases lying between them. Per germline, CDR1 WNHNN and CDR2 SYGVQD (reference sequence). The CDR3 runs 14 residues.

The chain joins TRBV5-1 to TRBJ1-2, with D possibly matching TRBD1 (5 bases). CDR1 is SGHRS, CDR2 YFSETQ, per germline. CDR3 size: 15 residues. Deletions cut 3 bases from V and 3 bases from J, with 15 bases between. This CDR3 is CASSSLRGADYGYTF. The CDR3 nucleotides read TGCGCCAGCAGCTCGCTACGGGGCGCGGACTATGGCTACACCTTC.

V gene TRBV7-3 combines with J gene TRBJ2-3; perhaps TRBD1 as D (8 bases). Germline loops: CDR1 SGHTA, CDR2 FQGTGA. V gave up 5 bases and J gave up 4 bases, with 16 bases separating them. This CDR3 has 15 amino acids. CDR3 sequence reads: CASSRTGGGADTQYF. CDR3 bases: TGTGCCAGCAGCCGAACAGGGGGAGGGGCAGATACGCAGTATTTT. The whole variable domain, remainder taken from reference TRBV7-3 and TRBJ2-3, is GAGVSQTPSNKVTEKGKYVELRCDPISGHTALYWYRQSLGQGPEFLIYFQGTGAADDSGLPNDRFFAVRPEGSVSTLKIQRTERGDSAVYLCASSRTGGGADTQYFGPGTRLTVL.

This chain links TRBV10-3 with TRBJ1-2; D is undetermined. Germline V gene sequence: CDR1 ENHRY, CDR2 SYGVKD. Trimming stripped 5 bases from V and 8 bases from J, with 12 bases between. This CDR3 has 12 amino acids. CDR3 DNA sequence: TGTGCCATCAGTCCTATTTTTGGGGGCTACACCTTC. Protein product: CAISPIFGGYTF.